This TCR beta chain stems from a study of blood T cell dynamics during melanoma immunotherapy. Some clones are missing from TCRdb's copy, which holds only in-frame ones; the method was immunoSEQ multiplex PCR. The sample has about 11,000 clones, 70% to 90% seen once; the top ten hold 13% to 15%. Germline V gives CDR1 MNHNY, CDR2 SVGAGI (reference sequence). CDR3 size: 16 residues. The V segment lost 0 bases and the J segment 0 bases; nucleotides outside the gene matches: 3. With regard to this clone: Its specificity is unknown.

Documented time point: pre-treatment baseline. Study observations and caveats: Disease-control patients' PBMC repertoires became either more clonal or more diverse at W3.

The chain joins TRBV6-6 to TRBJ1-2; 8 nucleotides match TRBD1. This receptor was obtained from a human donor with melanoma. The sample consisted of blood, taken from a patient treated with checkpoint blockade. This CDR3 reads CASSYSNRGANYGYTF. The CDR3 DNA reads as TGTGCCAGCAGTTACTCGAACAGGGGGGCTAACTATGGCTACACCTTC.